The next 3 T cell receptor beta chains were all read from a single sample in a study of cytomegalovirus exposure and HLA in healthy donors. The PCR used 60 Vbeta and 13 Jbeta primers. Using immunoSEQ multiplex PCR, the repertoire was profiled, and TCRdb retains in-frame clones only, with some absent. The table records fewer than 180,000 clones, 70% to 80% of them present only once. The source material was PBMCs. These receptors all come from a human donor in good health.

This clone was seen only once. This chain links TRBV12-2 with TRBJ1-6. TRBV12-2 is a pseudogene segment. The CDR3 sequence is 14 residues long. The CDR3 spells CASRLAEINSPLHF. CDR3 in DNA: TGTGCAAGTCGCTTAGCGGAGATCAATTCACCCCTCCACTTT.

The chain couples TRBV9 to TRBJ2-7, with 10 nucleotides matching TRBD1. Looked up from germline, CDR1 is SGDLS and CDR2 is YYNGEE. The CDR3 runs 16 residues. J gave up 2 bases and V 0 bases, and 5 bases lay outside the gene matches. As DNA, the CDR3 is TGTGCCAGCAGCGTAGGAGGGACAGGGGTGGCCTACGAGCAGTACTTC. This encodes CASSVGGTGVAYEQYF.

The chain links TRBV4-1 to TRBJ1-3; tentatively, D is TRBD1 (6 bases). This CDR3 is built from 16 residues. V was trimmed by 4 bases and J by 0 bases, leaving 13 bases between them. CDR1 MGHRA and CDR2 YSYEKL come from the germline V gene. CDR3 protein: CASSPTGQSSGNTIYF. Written as DNA, the CDR3 is TGCGCCAGCAGCCCGACGGGACAAAGCTCTGGAAACACCATATATTTT.